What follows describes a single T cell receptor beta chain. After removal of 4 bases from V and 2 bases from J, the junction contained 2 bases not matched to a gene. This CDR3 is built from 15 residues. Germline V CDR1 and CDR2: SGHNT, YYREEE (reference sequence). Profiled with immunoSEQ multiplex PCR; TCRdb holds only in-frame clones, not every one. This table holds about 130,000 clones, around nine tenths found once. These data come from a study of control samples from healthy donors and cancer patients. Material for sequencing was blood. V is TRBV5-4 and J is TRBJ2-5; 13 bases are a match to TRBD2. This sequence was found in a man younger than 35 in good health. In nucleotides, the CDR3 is TGTGCCAGCAGCGAGACTAGCGGGGGGCAAGAGACCCAGTACTTC. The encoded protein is CASSETSGGQETQYF.